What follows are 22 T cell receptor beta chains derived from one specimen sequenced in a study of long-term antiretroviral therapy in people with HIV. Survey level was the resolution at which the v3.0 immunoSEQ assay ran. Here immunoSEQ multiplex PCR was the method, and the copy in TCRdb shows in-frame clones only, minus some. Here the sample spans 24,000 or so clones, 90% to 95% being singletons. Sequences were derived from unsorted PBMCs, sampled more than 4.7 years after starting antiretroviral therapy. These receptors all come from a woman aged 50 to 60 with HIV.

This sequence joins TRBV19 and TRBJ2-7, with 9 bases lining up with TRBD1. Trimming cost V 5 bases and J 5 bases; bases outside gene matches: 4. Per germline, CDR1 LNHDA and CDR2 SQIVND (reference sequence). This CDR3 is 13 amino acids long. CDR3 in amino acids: CASSPRTGDEQYF. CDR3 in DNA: TGTGCCAGTAGTCCCAGGACAGGGGACGAGCAGTACTTC.

The CDR3 nucleotides read TGTGCCAGCAGCTTAGCTGCAGGAGCCTACGAGCAGTACTTC. This translates into CASSLAAGAYEQYF. This sequence joins TRBV7-6 and TRBJ2-7; D gene ambiguous. Germline-derived CDR1 and CDR2 are SGHVS and FNYEAQ. The germline V and J ends were trimmed by 0 bases and 2 bases, with 8 bases remaining between them. This CDR3 spans 14 amino acids.

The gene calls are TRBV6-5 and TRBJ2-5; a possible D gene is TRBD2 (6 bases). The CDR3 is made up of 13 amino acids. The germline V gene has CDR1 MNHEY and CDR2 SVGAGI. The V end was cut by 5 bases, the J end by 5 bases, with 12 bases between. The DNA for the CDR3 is TGTGCCAGCAGTCACGTCCGGGGGGAGACCCAGTACTTC. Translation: CASSHVRGETQYF.

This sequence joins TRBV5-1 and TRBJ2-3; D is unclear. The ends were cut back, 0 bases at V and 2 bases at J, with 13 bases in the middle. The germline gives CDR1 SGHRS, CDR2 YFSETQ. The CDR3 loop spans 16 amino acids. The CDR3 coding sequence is TGCGCCAGCAGCTTGGCGGCCTCCACCACCACAGATACGCAGTATTTT. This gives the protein CASSLAASTTTDTQYF. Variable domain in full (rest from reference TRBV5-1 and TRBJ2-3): KAGVTQTPRYLIKTRGQQVTLSCSPISGHRSVSWYQQTPGQGLQFLFEYFSETQRNKGNFPGRFSGRQFSNSRSEMNVSTLELGDSALYLCASSLAASTTTDTQYFGPGTRLTVL.

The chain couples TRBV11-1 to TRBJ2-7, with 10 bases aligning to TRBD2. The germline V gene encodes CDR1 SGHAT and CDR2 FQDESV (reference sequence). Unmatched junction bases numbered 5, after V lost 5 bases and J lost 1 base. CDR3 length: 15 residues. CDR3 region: CASSLLAGSSYEQYF. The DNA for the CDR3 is TGTGCCAGCAGCCTACTAGCGGGATCTTCCTACGAGCAGTACTTC.

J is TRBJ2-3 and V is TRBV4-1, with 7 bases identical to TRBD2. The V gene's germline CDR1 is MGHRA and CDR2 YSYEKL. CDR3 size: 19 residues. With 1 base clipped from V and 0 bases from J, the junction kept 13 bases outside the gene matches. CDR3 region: CASSQVASGVLTSTDTQYF. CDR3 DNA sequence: TGCGCCAGCAGCCAAGTAGCCAGCGGGGTCTTGACTAGCACAGATACGCAGTATTTT.

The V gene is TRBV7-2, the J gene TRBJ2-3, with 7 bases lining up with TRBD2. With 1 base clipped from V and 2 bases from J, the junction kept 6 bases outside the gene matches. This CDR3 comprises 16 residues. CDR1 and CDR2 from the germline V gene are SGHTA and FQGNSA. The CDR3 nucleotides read TGTGCCAGCAGCTTAGTAGGCGGGGGACTCACAGATACGCAGTATTTT. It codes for CASSLVGGGLTDTQYF.

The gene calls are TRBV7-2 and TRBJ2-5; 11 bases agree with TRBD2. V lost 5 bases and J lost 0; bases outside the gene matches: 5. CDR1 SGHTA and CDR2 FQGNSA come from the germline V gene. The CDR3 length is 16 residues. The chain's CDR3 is CASSQGLAAYQETQYF. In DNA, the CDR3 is TGTGCCAGCAGCCAGGGACTAGCGGCGTACCAAGAGACCCAGTACTTC.

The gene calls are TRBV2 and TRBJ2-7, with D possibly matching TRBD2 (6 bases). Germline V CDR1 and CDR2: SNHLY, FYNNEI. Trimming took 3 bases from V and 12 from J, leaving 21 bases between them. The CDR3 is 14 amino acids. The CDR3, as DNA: TGTGCCAGCAGTGACGTCTGGGGGGACGCTTTATTGTACTTC. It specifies CASSDVWGDALLYF. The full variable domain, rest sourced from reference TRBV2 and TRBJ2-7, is EPEVTQTPSHQVTQMGQEVILRCVPISNHLYFYWYRQILGQKVEFLVSFYNNEISEKSEIFDDQFSVERPDGSNFTLKIRSTKLEDSAMYFCASSDVWGDALLYFGPGTRLTVT.

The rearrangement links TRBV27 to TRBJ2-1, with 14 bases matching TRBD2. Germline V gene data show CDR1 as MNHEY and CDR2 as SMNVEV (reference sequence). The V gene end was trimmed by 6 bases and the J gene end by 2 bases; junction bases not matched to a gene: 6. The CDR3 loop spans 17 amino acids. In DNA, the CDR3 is TGTGCCAGCAGGAGACTAGCGGGAGGGAGTCCCTACAATGAGCAGTTCTTC. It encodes CASRRLAGGSPYNEQFF.

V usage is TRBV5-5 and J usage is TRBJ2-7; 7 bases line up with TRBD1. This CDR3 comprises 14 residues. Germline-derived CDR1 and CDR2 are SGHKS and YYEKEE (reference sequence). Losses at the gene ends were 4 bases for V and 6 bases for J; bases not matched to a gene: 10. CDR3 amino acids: CASSPQGVPSEQYF. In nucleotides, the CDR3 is TGTGCCAGCAGCCCCCAGGGGGTGCCTAGCGAGCAGTACTTC.

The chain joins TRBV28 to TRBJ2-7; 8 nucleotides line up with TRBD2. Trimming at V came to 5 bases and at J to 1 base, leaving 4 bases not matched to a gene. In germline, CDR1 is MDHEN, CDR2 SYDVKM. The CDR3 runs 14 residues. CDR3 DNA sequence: TGTGCCAGCAGTGGAACTAGCGGATCCTACGAGCAGTACTTC. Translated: CASSGTSGSYEQYF.

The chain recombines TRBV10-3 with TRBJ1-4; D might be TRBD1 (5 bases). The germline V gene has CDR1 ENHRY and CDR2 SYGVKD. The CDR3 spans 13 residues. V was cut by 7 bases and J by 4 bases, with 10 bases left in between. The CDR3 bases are TGTGCCATCAATGGGGGATATAATGAAAAACTGTTTTTT. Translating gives CAINGGYNEKLFF.

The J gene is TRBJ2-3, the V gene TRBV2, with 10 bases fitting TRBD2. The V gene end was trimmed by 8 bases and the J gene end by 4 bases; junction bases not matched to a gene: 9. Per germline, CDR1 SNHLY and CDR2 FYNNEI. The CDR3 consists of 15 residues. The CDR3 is CASGTGSGRADTQYF. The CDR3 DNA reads TGTGCCAGCGGCACCGGGAGCGGGAGGGCAGATACGCAGTATTTT.

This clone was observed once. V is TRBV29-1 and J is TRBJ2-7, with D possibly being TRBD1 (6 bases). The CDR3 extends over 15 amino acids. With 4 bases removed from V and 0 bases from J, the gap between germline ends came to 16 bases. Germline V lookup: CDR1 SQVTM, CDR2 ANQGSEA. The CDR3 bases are TGCAGCGTTGCCCTCGCCGGGACATTCTCCTACGAGCAGTACTTC. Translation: CSVALAGTFSYEQYF.

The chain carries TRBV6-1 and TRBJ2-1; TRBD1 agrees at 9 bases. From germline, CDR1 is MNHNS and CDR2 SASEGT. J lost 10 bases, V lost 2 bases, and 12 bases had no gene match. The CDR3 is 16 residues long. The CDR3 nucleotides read TGTGCCAGCAGTGAAATCGGGACAGGGACCCCCGAGGAGCAGTTCTTC. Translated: CASSEIGTGTPEEQFF.

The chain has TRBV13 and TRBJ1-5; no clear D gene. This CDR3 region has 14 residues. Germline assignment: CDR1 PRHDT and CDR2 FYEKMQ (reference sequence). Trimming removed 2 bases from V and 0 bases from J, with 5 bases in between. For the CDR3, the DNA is TGTGCCAGCAGCTTAAGTAATAGCAATCAGCCCCAGCATTTT. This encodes CASSLSNSNQPQHF.

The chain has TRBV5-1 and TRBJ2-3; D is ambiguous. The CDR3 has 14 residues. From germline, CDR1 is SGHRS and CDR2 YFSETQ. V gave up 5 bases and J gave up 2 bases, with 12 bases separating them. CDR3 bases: TGCGCCAGCAGGGGTTACCCAGCCACAGATACGCAGTATTTT. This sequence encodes CASRGYPATDTQYF.

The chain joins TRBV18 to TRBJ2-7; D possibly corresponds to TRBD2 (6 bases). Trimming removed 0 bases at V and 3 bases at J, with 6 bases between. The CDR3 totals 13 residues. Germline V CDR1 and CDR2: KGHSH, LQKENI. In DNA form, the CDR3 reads TGTGCCAGCTCACCACCGGGACTCTACGAGCAGTACTTC. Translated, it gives CASSPPGLYEQYF.

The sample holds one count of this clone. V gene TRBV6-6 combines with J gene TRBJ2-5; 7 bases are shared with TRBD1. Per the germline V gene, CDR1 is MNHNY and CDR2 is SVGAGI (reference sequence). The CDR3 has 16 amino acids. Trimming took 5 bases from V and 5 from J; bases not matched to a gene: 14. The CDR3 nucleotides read TGTGCCAGCAGTCGCACCCTAGGGGGCGCATCGGAGACCCAGTACTTC. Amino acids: CASSRTLGGASETQYF.

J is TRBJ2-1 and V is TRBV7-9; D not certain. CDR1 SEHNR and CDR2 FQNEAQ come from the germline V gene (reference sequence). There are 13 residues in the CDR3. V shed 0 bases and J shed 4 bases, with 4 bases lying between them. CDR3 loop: CASSLASYNEQFF. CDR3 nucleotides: TGTGCCAGCAGCTTAGCCTCGTACAATGAGCAGTTCTTC.

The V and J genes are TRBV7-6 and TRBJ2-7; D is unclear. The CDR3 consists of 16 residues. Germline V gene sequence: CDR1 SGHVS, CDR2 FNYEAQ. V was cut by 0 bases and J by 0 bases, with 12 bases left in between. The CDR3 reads CASSLAPSASSYEQYF. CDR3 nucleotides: TGTGCCAGCAGCTTAGCGCCCAGCGCTAGCTCCTACGAGCAGTACTTC. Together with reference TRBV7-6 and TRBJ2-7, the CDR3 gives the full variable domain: GAGVSQSPRYKVTKRGQDVALRCDPISGHVSLYWYRQALGQGPEFLTYFNYEAQQDKSGLPNDRFSAERPEGSISTLTIQRTEQRDSAMYRCASSLAPSASSYEQYFGPGTRLTVT.